The source of this T cell receptor (beta chain) is a study of cytomegalovirus exposure and HLA in healthy donors (TCRdb year 2017). Broadly, across the study: In an earlier analysis of some 550 of the donors, around 290 Gb of sequence data and approximately 100 million unique TCR beta sequences from 150 million to 200 million T cells were reported. Donor age, sex, ethnicity and CMV serostatus were compiled alongside the repertoire data. In the later analysis, no new phenotypic data were used to find candidate immune exposures; instead, reliance was placed on TCR beta sequences and their occurrence across donors. On average, roughly 200,000 unique TCR beta nucleotide sequences were sequenced per donor among about 400 genotyped donors of the cohort, with approximately 18% of those sequences being non-productive. The T cell repertoires of around 670 subjects were profiled by immunosequencing and related to cytomegalovirus serostatus. In addition to the first cohort of 666 subjects, a separate validation cohort of 130 or so different subjects was used. HLA typing included class I and class II loci at four-digit resolution. To predict cytomegalovirus infection status, the study combined high-throughput TCR immunosequencing, statistical association of individual TCRs with disease status, and machine learning. Around 320 gigabases of sequencing data and 70 million to 100 million unique TCR sequences were included in an early release covering several hundred HLA-typed donors. The study aimed to test whether cataloging public T cell receptors could reveal signatures of past pathogen exposure. Four to six DR-DQ haplotypes were handled as single units for association and clustering, since linkage in the cohort was strong. An earlier analysis of approximately 500 of the donors applied high-throughput TCR beta sequencing to assess whether each TCR beta V gene segment acted as functional or pseudogenic. Among the roughly 380 genotyped donors, more than 70% belonged to the genetic ancestry cluster associated with self-reported Caucasian donors. To study patterns of TCR occurrence, a later analysis re-analyzed previously published TCR beta repertoires from several hundred donors and added high-resolution HLA genotyping. In a later genetic analysis, genome-wide SNP genotypes for about three fifths of the 666 donors were used, and that subset was treated as a discovery cohort. All discovery cohort repertoires had been generated on a single sequencing platform. The number of typed donors differed by locus: roughly 629-630 for A, B, C, DRB1 and DQB1; 522 for DQA1; 606 for DPA1; and about 450 for DPB1.

The cohort comprised around 700 healthy bone marrow donors. Cohort members were all nominally healthy when sampled, although unrecorded immune exposures were likely present. The donor was CMV seronegative and belonged to the group of roughly 330 seronegative cohort members. Each donor provided a peripheral blood sample, and peripheral blood mononuclear cells were used for TCR beta sequencing. Genomic DNA was extracted from the blood cell samples with the Qiagen DNeasy Blood Extraction Kit. Only a few counts were recorded for this clone. This receptor's antigen is unknown. Base quality data are lacking; no much larger clone is found one base away. The protocol used for the library was the immunoSEQ multiplex PCR assay. The multiplex PCR relied on a mix of 60 forward primers for TCR Vbeta segments and 13 reverse primers for TCR Jbeta segments. The CDR3 region of rearranged TCR beta genes was amplified from genomic DNA by a multiplex PCR assay. The amplified TCR beta libraries were sequenced on the Illumina HiSeq System as 87-base-pair reads. Turning to the authors' computational methods: A later analysis counted tens of millions of unique TCR beta chains across the 690 or so repertoires, and 10 million to 11 million of these chains were shared by at least two donors. A nearest-neighbor algorithm error-corrected the raw reads and collapsed the reads into unique sequences, merging closely related sequences to remove PCR and sequencing errors. V, D and J gene segments were assigned by aligning CDR3 sequences to IMGT reference sequences. For a sequence to be retained, at least a six-nucleotide match to both a V gene segment and a J gene segment was required. Rearrangements were classified as productive when the CDR3 lacked stop codons and remained in frame with V and J, and all other rearrangements were classified as non-productive. CDR3 was defined according to IMGT convention as the region running from the second conserved V-encoded cysteine to the conserved J-encoded phenylalanine. The earlier analysis of about 610 of the donors excluded any sequence lacking an unambiguous match to a single V gene segment. An earlier analysis of a few hundred of the donors classified V segments as functional when productive rearrangements were above 56.7% and as segregating when the standard deviation between donors was above 5%. A statistical classification framework was built to diagnose cytomegalovirus status from the catalog of TCR beta chain sequences. In a later analysis, TCR nucleotide sequences were compared against IMGT/GENE-DB human TR gene sequences so that V and J genes could be assigned. A later analysis assigned CDR3 sequences and most-parsimonious VDJ recombination scenarios with the TCRdist pipeline. In a later analysis, every TCR beta chain was defined by the combination of its CDR3 amino acid sequence and its V-gene family, and reads without a unique V-gene family were dropped. In a later analysis, 550 to 650 highly shared, low-generation-probability nucleotide sequences were removed to address suspected cross-contamination and a sequencing artifact. In a later analysis, a clonal expansion index for each public chain was calculated from normalized within-repertoire ranks of inferred template counts. A later analysis computed generation probabilities with a VDJ recombination model fitted to out-of-frame rearrangements, and checked the results against IGoR. In a later analysis, hypergeometric tests were used to score TCR-TCR, TCR-HLA and TCR-CMV co-occurrence, with a repertoire-size bias correction applied to TCR pairs. To estimate false discovery rates, a later analysis permuted the HLA or CMV assignments 20 times. In a later analysis, co-occurring TCRs were grouped using DBSCAN, and TCRdist sequence similarity was added for clustering within HLA-allele-positive subsets. Co-occurrence clustering excluded repertoires with fewer than 30,000 or more than 120,000 public chains, plus five with anomalous nucleotide sharing. Entries here come from immuneACCESS through TCRdb and include only in-frame sequences with V and J called. Some clones fail to appear in such tables; in the studies checked, an unresolved V gene covers under half of the shortfall, and the cause of the remainder is unknown. Clonal size and the V and J genes are those of that table, whereas D and trimming came from the DNA. This sample has 140,000 or so clones in its table, and less than 9.5% of those were observed once. The ten largest clones capture roughly 1.9% of the sample.

What the authors observed across the whole study: A total of 164 TCR beta chains were listed by the study as associated with cytomegalovirus. Cytomegalovirus status was reported to be diagnosed by the classifier with high specificity and sensitivity in both the original and validation cohorts. A further reported finding was that TCR beta sequences accurately predicted the HLA-A and HLA-B alleles for most subjects in the first cohort. A later analysis found that TCR association rates varied across HLA loci, with DRB1 alleles showing the most associated TCRs and HLA-C alleles the fewest. Because some donors lacked HLA typing at each locus, the association tests relied only on the typed subset. CMV serostatus was the only immune exposure information available for the cohort. When HLA alleles, especially DR and DQ, strongly co-occurred, attributing TCR associations to individual alleles was difficult. According to a later analysis, parvovirus B19, influenza, CMV and Epstein-Barr virus appeared linked to several top co-occurrence clusters. A cluster of highly shared sequence variants was judged likely to be a technical artifact of the sequencing pipeline. Because counts were too low, about 17 rarely observed V segments, including chromosome 9 orphons, were excluded from the earlier analysis of about 500 of the donors. In a later analysis, most CMV-associated TCR beta chains were found to appear HLA-restricted, with HLA associations seemingly driven largely by CMV exposure. Three of the identified cytomegalovirus-associated TCR beta chains were confirmed in vitro to be specific for cytomegalovirus antigens. Sequencing depth was assumed to be roughly uniform across donors in the presence/absence analyses, though that assumption may not hold. Compared with equally common non-associated chains, HLA-associated TCR beta chains in a later analysis were more clonally expanded and had lower generation probabilities. The cohort was sequenced for TCR beta chains only, and without alpha or paired-chain data the features that could be detected were limited. The authors suggested that the approach could potentially be extended to other disease states and immunological phenotypes. Linkage disequilibrium might explain the correlated functional status among segregating V segments, but an unknown experimental factor could not be excluded. An association between a missense DCLRE1C variant and V-gene and J-gene trimming of TCR beta chains was found in a later genetic analysis and replicated in an independent cohort. Most TCR sequences were seen in very few donors, while some public TCRs were found in many individuals. In a later genetic analysis, fewer N-insertions in productive TCRs were reported among donors in an Asian-associated ancestry cluster than the roughly 700-donor mean. The 87-base-pair reads could not distinguish some IMGT-functional V segments, including TRBV6-2 and TRBV6-3, so those segments were excluded. In an earlier analysis of around 600 of the donors, most TCR beta V segments appeared in productive rearrangements about 87% or about 30% of the time, broadly matching IMGT annotations. Specific HLA alleles were associated with over 15,000 TCR beta sequences at a false discovery rate of 0.05 in a later analysis.

V is cut by 6 bases and J by 3 bases, and the space between the germline ends is 15 bases. The CDR3 covers 15 residues, taking in both the cysteine and the phenylalanine. The retained sequence is limited to the CDR3, 45 bases, with the frame set at the first base. Based on the germline V gene (reference sequence), the CDR1 and CDR2 sequences are MNHEY and SMNVEV. The sequence derives from a male donor in good health and CMV-seronegative. The sequencing input was PBMCs. The rearrangement combines TRBV27 with TRBJ2-1; TRBD1 is perhaps the D gene, given 6 matching bases. CDR3 sequence: CASSYRTAYYNEQFF. The nucleotide sequence is given as TGTGCCAGCAGCTATAGGACAGCCTACTACAATGAGCAGTTCTTC.